The source of this T cell receptor beta chain is a study of cytomegalovirus exposure and HLA in healthy donors. Study results and limitations: Later analysis identified several of the most significant clusters that appeared linked to common viral pathogens. Confirmation was obtained in vitro that a few CMV-associated chains are specific for CMV antigens. Rarity characterized most TCR sequences, yet some public TCRs appeared in many donors.

Turning to this clone: The antigen is unknown.

A multiplex PCR was run with 60 Vbeta primers and 13 Jbeta primers. Clones were read by immunoSEQ multiplex PCR, and TCRdb kept only the in-frame ones, dropping some. The sample shows tens of thousands of clones, 75% to 80% of them seen only once. Per germline, CDR1 SGHRS and CDR2 YFSETQ. The length of the CDR3 is 19 residues. Trimming took 4 bases from V and 1 from J; bases not matched to a gene: 12. The sequenced sample was PBMCs. This receptor was obtained from a woman between 35 and 50 years old in good health and CMV-seropositive. The V call is TRBV5-1, the J call TRBJ2-2; 11 positions match TRBD2. CDR3 sequence (DNA): TGCGCCAGCAGCCACCCCCCGGGACTAGCGGAACTGAACACCGGGGAGCTGTTTTTT. Its translation is CASSHPPGLAELNTGELFF.